This entry features one T cell receptor beta chain sequence. Its recognized antigen is unknown. No much larger clone is present one base from it, and per-base qualities are unavailable. Library preparation used the immunoSEQ multiplex PCR assay. TCRdb carries this immuneACCESS record with in-frame sequences only. Its versions omit some clonotypes, under half of them owing to an unresolved V gene in the studies checked, with the rest unexplained. Across this sample there are around 95,000 clones, with around 94% seen only once. Of the sample, about 1.6% falls within the top ten clones. These data belong to a study of T cell changes during pregnancy in multiple sclerosis (dated by TCRdb to about 2019). With respect to the entire study: Changes in the T cell repertoire over the course of pregnancy were examined in this study in women with multiple sclerosis.

The trim is 5 bases for V and 4 bases for J, with a gap of 17 bases between the germline ends. Taken from cysteine to phenylalanine, the CDR3 has 15 residues. The retained sequence is limited to the CDR3, 45 bases, with the frame set at the first base. Via the germline V gene, CDR1 is SGHTA and CDR2 FQGNSA. The V gene is TRBV7-2 and the J gene is TRBJ1-1; the D gene is possibly TRBD1, with 5 bases matching. The source material was peripheral blood, sampled after pregnancy. This receptor was taken from a female donor in good health, enrolled as a control in a pregnancy study. In nucleotides, the sequence is TGTGCCAGCAGCGCAGAAAGACGGGGGACCACTGAAGCTTTCTTT. This yields the protein CASSAERRGTTEAFF.